A selection of T cell receptor beta chains follows, all from one sample in a study of T cells after yellow fever vaccination. A single record per CDR3 protein comes from TCRdb applying MiXCR to the 5' RACE reads. Of hundreds of thousands of distinct CDR3 sequences in the sample, 9.5% to 15% were seen once. Sequences were derived from CD4+ T cells sorted from PBMCs, sampled 15 days after the yellow fever booster vaccination. These TCRs come from a man aged 18 to 35 who received the YFV17D yellow fever vaccine. CDR3s include the opening cysteine and the closing phenylalanine or tryptophan. The D gene is left open where the match is weak. Only part of the rows carry a size: once, few, many, or a class if the clone is expanded.

d_call	v_call	j_call	clone_size	cdr3_aa	cdr3_nt
TRBD2	TRBV12-3/TRBV12-4	TRBJ2-3	few	CASRFSGGPDTQYF	TGTGCCAGCAGATTTAGCGGGGGGCCAGATACGCAGTATTTT
TRBD2	TRBV6-5	TRBJ2-5	NA	CASRVGGARETQYF	TGTGCCAGCAGGGTCGGGGGGGCCCGGGAGACCCAGTACTTC
TRBD1	TRBV7-2	TRBJ2-2	few	CASSPRDRGTGELFF	TGTGCCAGCAGCCCCCGGGACAGAGGAACCGGGGAGCTGTTTTTT
NA	TRBV5-1	TRBJ1-1	few	CASSLMGRQNTEAFF	TGCGCCAGCAGCTTGATGGGCAGACAGAACACTGAAGCTTTCTTT
NA	TRBV2	TRBJ1-1	NA	CATTPGNTEAFF	TGTGCCACAACCCCAGGGAACACTGAAGCTTTCTTT
NA	TRBV15	TRBJ1-2	many	CATSRDGRPEDGYTF	TGTGCCACCAGCAGAGATGGGCGGCCTGAGGATGGCTACACCTTC
NA	TRBV7-3	TRBJ2-3	few	CASSRTRGGDTQYF	TGTGCCAGCAGTCGTACTCGGGGTGGAGATACGCAGTATTTT
TRBD2	TRBV7-2	TRBJ2-3	NA	CASSLIPGGEATQYF	TGTGCCAGCAGCTTAATCCCGGGGGGGGAGGCTACGCAGTATTTT
TRBD2	TRBV12-3/TRBV12-4	TRBJ2-5	few	CASSGTSGAKETQYF	TGTGCCAGCAGTGGGACTAGCGGGGCCAAAGAGACCCAGTACTTC
NA	TRBV6-5	TRBJ1-5	NA	CASSYRRDVGAQHF	TGTGCCAGCAGTTACCGAAGGGACGTGGGAGCCCAGCATTTT
TRBD1	TRBV7-3	TRBJ2-1	few	CASARDRDNEQFF	TGTGCCAGCGCCAGGGACAGAGACAATGAGCAGTTCTTC
NA	TRBV5-1	TRBJ2-1	few	CASSTASDSSYNEQFF	TGCGCCAGCAGCACGGCCTCGGACTCGTCCTACAATGAGCAGTTCTTC
NA	TRBV20-1	TRBJ1-1	NA	CSAFPTATVDTEAFF	TGCAGTGCTTTTCCCACGGCGACTGTTGACACTGAAGCTTTCTTT
TRBD2	TRBV6-5	TRBJ2-5	NA	CASSIERGGTQYF	TGTGCCAGCAGCATAGAGCGGGGGGGGACCCAGTACTTC
NA	TRBV7-9	TRBJ1-6	NA	CASSLMGLMDSPLHF	TGTGCCAGCAGCTTAATGGGACTGATGGATTCACCCCTCCACTTT
NA	TRBV5-1	TRBJ2-1	many	CASSLVRGHEQFF	TGCGCCAGCAGCTTGGTGAGGGGACATGAGCAGTTCTTC
NA	TRBV12-3/TRBV12-4	TRBJ1-1	few	CASSFKLLNTEAFF	TGTGCCAGCAGTTTCAAGCTTCTGAACACTGAAGCTTTCTTT
NA	TRBV7-9	TRBJ2-7	NA	CASSLAGAPYEQYF	TGTGCCAGCTCCCTCGCCGGGGCCCCCTACGAGCAGTACTTC
TRBD2	TRBV12-3/TRBV12-4	TRBJ2-3	few	CASRRGGPTDTQYF	TGTGCCAGCAGGCGGGGGGGCCCCACGGATACGCAGTATTTT
NA	TRBV4-1	TRBJ1-2	many	CASSQDTRDHYGYTF	TGCGCCAGCAGCCAAGATACGAGGGATCACTATGGCTACACCTTC
TRBD1	TRBV7-2	TRBJ2-5	few	CASSSTWTGVETQYF	TGTGCCAGCAGCTCGACCTGGACAGGGGTGGAGACCCAGTACTTC
TRBD1	TRBV10-3	TRBJ2-7	few	CARSPGQGYEQYF	TGTGCCAGAAGCCCGGGACAGGGGTACGAGCAGTACTTC
NA	TRBV5-5	TRBJ2-2	few	CASSSAQGSTGELFF	TGTGCCAGCAGCTCCGCACAGGGATCCACCGGGGAGCTGTTTTTT
NA	TRBV5-1	TRBJ2-3	NA	CASSLAGSLDTQYF	TGCGCCAGCAGCTTGGCTGGTAGCTTGGATACGCAGTATTTT
NA	TRBV29-1	TRBJ2-7	NA	CSVGTDMAYEQYF	TGCAGCGTCGGGACTGATATGGCCTACGAGCAGTACTTC
NA	TRBV15	TRBJ2-5	NA	CATSRVGGETQYF	TGTGCCACCAGCAGAGTTGGGGGAGAGACCCAGTACTTC
TRBD2	TRBV18	TRBJ2-3	few	CASSQRGISTDTQYF	TGTGCCAGCTCACAGCGGGGGATTAGCACAGATACGCAGTATTTT
TRBD1	TRBV7-2	TRBJ2-5	NA	CASSPTGGAGAETQYF	TGTGCCAGCAGCCCGACAGGGGGCGCGGGGGCAGAGACCCAGTACTTC
TRBD2	TRBV11-2	TRBJ2-1	few	CASSRLGGGANEQFF	TGTGCCAGCAGCCGACTGGGCGGGGGTGCCAATGAGCAGTTCTTC
NA	TRBV7-2	TRBJ2-3	NA	CASSSIVSSTDTQYF	TGTGCCAGCAGCTCCATTGTCTCTAGCACAGATACGCAGTATTTT
NA	TRBV7-9	TRBJ1-2	many	CASSSALEANYGYTF	TGTGCCAGCAGCTCGGCCCTGGAAGCTAACTATGGCTACACCTTC
NA	TRBV4-2	TRBJ1-5	many	CASSQDLHQPQHF	TGTGCCAGCAGCCAAGACTTACATCAGCCCCAGCATTTT
NA	TRBV5-4	TRBJ2-4	NA	CASSHPTGTSNIQYF	TGTGCCAGCAGCCACCCGACCGGGACATCCAACATTCAGTACTTC
NA	TRBV12-3/TRBV12-4	TRBJ1-4	NA	CASSFAGAKLFF	TGTGCCAGCAGTTTCGCAGGGGCAAAACTGTTTTTT
NA	TRBV5-1	TRBJ1-4	few	CASSLIQGSGEKLFF	TGCGCCAGCAGCTTGATACAGGGATCGGGCGAAAAACTGTTTTTT
NA	TRBV30	TRBJ1-1	few	CAWSVGRGWTEAFF	TGTGCCTGGAGTGTAGGGAGGGGGTGGACTGAAGCTTTCTTT
NA	TRBV9	TRBJ1-6	few	CASSTDGSAAPLHF	TGTGCCAGCAGCACCGACGGTTCTGCTGCACCCCTCCACTTT
TRBD1	TRBV6-1	TRBJ1-1	few	CASIPGQGWNTEAFF	TGTGCCAGCATCCCGGGACAGGGCTGGAACACTGAAGCTTTCTTT
NA	TRBV27	TRBJ1-2	NA	CASSTSGATLPYGYTF	TGTGCCAGCAGTACCTCGGGAGCGACCCTACCCTATGGCTACACCTTC
TRBD1	TRBV6-5	TRBJ2-5	NA	CASSYLGDRGETQYF	TGTGCCAGCAGTTACCTGGGGGACAGGGGAGAGACCCAGTACTTC
NA	TRBV7-2	TRBJ2-2	NA	CASSFGPPNTGELFF	TGTGCCAGCAGCTTTGGACCCCCGAACACCGGGGAGCTGTTTTTT
TRBD2	TRBV7-9	TRBJ2-3	many	CASSLDALAVVDTQYF	TGTGCCAGCAGCTTAGATGCACTAGCGGTAGTTGATACGCAGTATTTT
TRBD1	TRBV12-5	TRBJ1-4	NA	CASGFSGTVGKLFF	TGTGCTAGTGGTTTTTCCGGGACAGTAGGAAAACTGTTTTTT
NA	TRBV10-3	TRBJ1-5	few	CAIRGGLEANQPQHF	TGTGCCATCAGGGGGGGCTTAGAGGCCAATCAGCCCCAGCATTTT
NA	TRBV3-1	TRBJ1-1	NA	CASSQDRRPGRAFF	TGTGCCAGCAGCCAAGATCGTCGGCCAGGGAGAGCTTTCTTT
TRBD1	TRBV7-2	TRBJ2-5	NA	CASSRTGTGVQETQYF	TGTGCCAGCAGCCGAACCGGGACAGGTGTCCAAGAGACCCAGTACTTC
NA	TRBV15	TRBJ1-5	NA	CATGSWPQHF	TGTGCCACTGGCTCGTGGCCCCAGCATTTT
NA	TRBV11-1	TRBJ1-1	NA	CASSMTENTEAFF	TGTGCCAGCAGCATGACGGAGAACACTGAAGCTTTCTTT
NA	TRBV20-1	TRBJ2-5	few	CSAAGPNGGQETQYF	TGCAGCGCTGCCGGGCCCAATGGGGGCCAAGAGACCCAGTACTTC
NA	TRBV5-1	TRBJ1-5	NA	CASSLPQPQHF	TGCGCCAGCAGCTTGCCCCAGCCCCAGCATTTT
TRBD2	TRBV7-9	TRBJ2-5	few	CASSPRGEYQYF	TGTGCCAGCAGCCCCCGGGGGGAGTACCAGTACTTC
NA	TRBV9	TRBJ1-4	NA	CASSLSPLGEKLFF	TGTGCCAGCTCTTTGAGCCCCCTCGGGGAAAAACTGTTTTTT
NA	TRBV20-1	TRBJ2-2	NA	CSARPWSTGELFF	TGCAGTGCTAGGCCTTGGAGCACCGGGGAGCTGTTTTTT
NA	TRBV7-2	TRBJ1-4	few	CASSLYGGDEKLFF	TGTGCCAGCAGCCTATATGGGGGCGATGAAAAACTGTTTTTT
NA	TRBV5-4	TRBJ2-2	once	CASRQGGNTGELFF	TGTGCCAGCAGGCAGGGCGGTAACACCGGGGAGCTGTTTTTT